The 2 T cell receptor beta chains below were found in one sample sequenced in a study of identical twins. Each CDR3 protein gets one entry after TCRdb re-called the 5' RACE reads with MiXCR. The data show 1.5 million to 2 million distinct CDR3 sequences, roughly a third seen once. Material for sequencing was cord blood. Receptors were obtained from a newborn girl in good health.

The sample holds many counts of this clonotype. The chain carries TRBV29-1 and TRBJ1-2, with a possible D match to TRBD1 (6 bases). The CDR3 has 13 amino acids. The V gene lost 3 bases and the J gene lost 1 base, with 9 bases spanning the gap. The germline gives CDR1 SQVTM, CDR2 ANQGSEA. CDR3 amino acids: CSVDQGINYGYTF. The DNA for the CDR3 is TGCAGCGTTGATCAGGGGATTAACTATGGCTACACCTTC.

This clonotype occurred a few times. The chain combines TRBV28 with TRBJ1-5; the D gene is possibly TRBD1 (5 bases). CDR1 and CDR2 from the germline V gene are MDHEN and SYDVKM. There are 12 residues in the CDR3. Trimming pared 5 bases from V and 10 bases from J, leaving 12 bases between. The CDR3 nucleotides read TGTGCCAGCAGTCGCGGGGGGGAACCCCAGCATTTT. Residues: CASSRGGEPQHF.